A selection of T cell receptor beta chains follows, all from one sample in a study of circulating CD8 cells and anti-PD-1 response in melanoma. Each CDR3 protein gets one entry after TCRdb re-called the reads with MiXCR. The sample contains fewer than 600 distinct CDR3 sequences, roughly 8% of which appear only once. This material consisted of CD8+ T cells from PBMCs, taken at baseline or after one month of anti-PD-1 therapy (not recorded which). The receptors originated from a human donor with melanoma. Both conserved end residues are part of each CDR3. The D gene is left open where the match is weak. Clone size is not always given. Where it is, it says once, few, many or a class for expanded clones.

cdr3_nt	cdr3_aa	v_call	j_call	clone_size	d_call
TGTGCCAGCAGTGAATCGTATACGCAGTATTTT	CASSESYTQYF	TRBV25-1	TRBJ2-3	large	-
TGTGCCAGCAGCCTCACATTGGGAGGTGCCGGGGAGCTGTTTTTT	CASSLTLGGAGELFF	TRBV7-3	TRBJ2-2	large	-
TGTGCCAGCACCGGACAGAGCACAGATACGCAGTATTTT	CASTGQSTDTQYF	TRBV12-3/TRBV12-4	TRBJ2-3	large	-
TGTGCCAGCAGCCGGAAGGGGAACACTGCTGAAGCTTTCTTT	CASSRKGNTAEAFF	TRBV11-1	TRBJ1-1	large	-
TGTGCCAGCAGTTCGTCTGGTCCGAGCGGGCGAAATGAGCAGTTCTTC	CASSSSGPSGRNEQFF	TRBV27	TRBJ2-1	-	-
TGCGCCAGCAGCCACGAAGGGGGCACTGAAGCTTTCTTT	CASSHEGGTEAFF	TRBV4-1	TRBJ1-1	large	-
TGTGCCAGTAGCGCGGTTGGGGGCATATTATCTGAAGCTTTCTTT	CASSAVGGILSEAFF	TRBV19	TRBJ1-1	large	-
TGTGCCAGCAGTTTATCGGGTGCCACAGATACGCAGTATTTT	CASSLSGATDTQYF	TRBV27	TRBJ2-3	large	-
TGTGCCAGCAGTCCCTGGACAGGGCGGGAGGAGACCCAGTACTTC	CASSPWTGREETQYF	TRBV27	TRBJ2-5	-	-
TGTGCCAGTAGTATAGGGGCGGGGGACAATGAGCAGTTCTTC	CASSIGAGDNEQFF	TRBV19	TRBJ2-1	large	TRBD2
TGTGCCAGCAGCTTTGGACAGTCCTACGAGCAGTACTTC	CASSFGQSYEQYF	TRBV11-1	TRBJ2-7	large	-
TGTGCCAGCAGTTCCGGATATAGCGGCTTCCAAGAGACCCAGTACTTC	CASSSGYSGFQETQYF	TRBV12-3/TRBV12-4	TRBJ2-5	medium-sized	-
TGTGCCAGCGCGGACGGTTTGGTTTATTCACCCCTCCACTTT	CASADGLVYSPLHF	TRBV2	TRBJ1-6	medium-sized	-
TGTGCCAGCAGTGGGGACAGCAGCCCTTTCGAGCAGTACTTC	CASSGDSSPFEQYF	TRBV2	TRBJ2-7	large	TRBD1